What follows are 17 T cell receptor beta chains derived from one specimen sequenced in a study of regulatory T cells in long-lasting Graves disease. In building TCR beta libraries, iRepertoire HTBI primers were used together with Arm-PCR of CDR3 regions. TCRdb ran MiXCR on the multiplex PCR reads and lists one entry per CDR3 protein. The sample contains hundreds of thousands of distinct CDR3 sequences, roughly a fifth of which appear only once. The sample's time point: persistent/refractory GD, antithyroid drugs over 5 years with positive TRAb. Preparation of the TCR library used RNA extracted from PBMCs. This sample comprised peripheral blood mononuclear cells (PBMCs), obtained when the disease was refractory, from a patient treated with antithyroid drugs. All receptors come from a female donor with Graves disease.

Comment on this clonotype: This clone may be a read error of a much larger clone one base away. The conserved final phenylalanine or tryptophan is absent from the CDR3, which likely points to a read error. In DNA, the CDR3 is TGTGCCAGCAGTTTAAGCCTAGCGGGAGGGCTTGTCGGGGAGCTGTTTTTG. It encodes CASSLSLAGGLVGELFL. V usage is TRBV28 and J usage is TRBJ2-2; TRBD2 matches at 12 bases. The CDR3 has 17 residues. Per the germline V gene, CDR1 is MDHEN and CDR2 is SYDVKM. The trim removed 2 bases at V and 7 bases at J, leaving 8 bases unmatched.

This clonotype has a handful of counts. This chain joins TRBV20-1 and TRBJ2-1; D remains unclear. Germline values: CDR1 DFQATT, CDR2 SNEGSKA (reference sequence). The V end was cut by 1 base, the J end by 2 bases, with 9 bases between. The CDR3 loop spans 14 amino acids. The CDR3 here is CSARVARTYNEQFF. CDR3 DNA: TGCAGTGCTAGAGTTGCCAGAACCTACAATGAGCAGTTCTTC.

The V and J genes are TRBV10-3 and TRBJ2-7; possibly TRBD2 for D (6 bases). V was clipped by 1 base and J by 6 bases, with 10 bases between them. Germline V lookup: CDR1 ENHRY, CDR2 SYGVKD. This CDR3 has 13 amino acids. CDR3 sequence (DNA): TGTGCCATCAGTGAGTGGGACTTTGGCGAGCAGTACTTC. This gives the protein CAISEWDFGEQYF.

At least ten counts were recorded for this clonotype. The V and J genes are TRBV3-1 and TRBJ2-5, with D maybe TRBD1 (6 bases). The germline gives CDR1 LGHDT, CDR2 YNNKEL (reference sequence). This CDR3 is 14 amino acids long. V shed 6 bases and J shed 0 bases, with 11 bases lying between them. The CDR3 region has the DNA TGTGCCAGCAGTAAAGGACAGAACCAAGAGACCCAGTACTTC. Residues: CASSKGQNQETQYF.

Points on this clonotype: This could be a read error, since a much larger clone is one nucleotide away. V gene TRBV12-3 or TRBV12-4 combines with J gene TRBJ1-1; no firm D call. Trimming took off 6 bases at V and 4 bases at J, with 15 bases between the two ends. This CDR3 is built from 14 residues. As DNA, the CDR3 is TGTGCCAGCAGAGGTCTATTGGAGGGCACTGAAGCTTTCTTT. Residues: CASRGLLEGTEAFF.

The CDR3 protein is CAWSTALSNSNQPQHF. CDR3 DNA sequence: TGTGCCTGGAGTACAGCCCTCTCTAATAGCAATCAGCCCCAGCATTTT. The chain is built from TRBV30 and TRBJ1-5, with D unclear. The ends were cut back, 2 bases at V and 0 bases at J, with 14 bases in the middle. The germline gives CDR1 GTSNPN, CDR2 SVGIG (reference sequence). The CDR3 length is 16 residues.

Many counts were recorded for this clonotype. J is TRBJ2-7 and V is TRBV28; the match to TRBD1 covers 7 bases. The CDR3 is 13 amino acids. Germline CDR1 reads MDHEN; CDR2 reads SYDVKM. V shed 6 bases and J 2 bases; nucleotides not matched to a gene: 4. CDR3 region: CASRRQGAYEQYF. As DNA, the CDR3 is TGTGCCAGCAGACGGCAGGGGGCCTACGAGCAGTACTTC. The full variable domain, completed using reference TRBV28 and TRBJ2-7, is DVKVTQSSRYLVKRTGEKVFLECVQDMDHENMFWYRQDPGLGLRLIYFSYDVKMKEKGDIPEGYSVSREKKERFSLILESASTNQTSMYLCASRRQGAYEQYFGPGTRLTVT.

This clonotype turned up a few times. The chain combines TRBV7-3 with TRBJ2-2; TRBD2 agrees at 14 bases. The CDR3 is 16 amino acids. Germline CDR1 and CDR2: SGHTA and FQGTGA. V lost 5 bases, J lost 7 bases, and 6 bases stayed unmatched. The CDR3 nucleotides are TGTGCCAGCAGCCAGACTAGCGGGAGGGCCGGCGGGGAGCTGTTTTTT. It translates to CASSQTSGRAGGELFF.

V usage is TRBV11-2 and J usage is TRBJ1-3, with D unclear. There are 15 residues in the CDR3. The germline V gene has CDR1 SGHAT and CDR2 FQNNGV. V was trimmed by 8 bases and J by 1 base, leaving 15 bases between them. CDR3 loop: CASQKAALSGNTIYF. In DNA form, the CDR3 reads TGTGCCAGCCAGAAAGCAGCTCTTTCTGGAAACACCATATATTTT.

In its sample, this clonotype was seen a few times. V gene TRBV20-1 combines with J gene TRBJ2-3; D ambiguous. Germline V gene lookup returns CDR1 DFQATT and CDR2 SNEGSKA (reference sequence). CDR3 length: 10 residues. V lost 4 bases and J 5 bases, leaving 4 bases between the germline ends. CDR3 nucleotides: TGCAGTGCTAACCAAGATACGCAGTATTTT. Its translation is CSANQDTQYF.

This chain joins TRBV6-2 or TRBV6-3 and TRBJ1-1; D perhaps matches TRBD1 (5 bases). The V end was cut by 2 bases, the J end by 0 bases, with 7 bases between. From germline, CDR1 is MNHEY and CDR2 SVGEGT. CDR3 length: 14 residues. The CDR3 DNA reads TGTGCCAGCAGTTACGACAGTCTGAACACTGAAGCTTTCTTT. Its translation is CASSYDSLNTEAFF.

The V call is TRBV6-9, the J call TRBJ2-1; the D gene is possibly TRBD2 (6 bases). Germline CDR1 and CDR2: MNHGY and SVAAGI. V was clipped by 3 bases and J by 9 bases, with 15 bases between them. This CDR3 has 14 residues. As DNA, the CDR3 is TGTGCCAGCAGTTACGTCGGGAGTGTTGGTGAGCAGTTCTTC. It yields the protein CASSYVGSVGEQFF.

With regard to this clonotype: This may stem from a read error, because a much larger clone lies one nucleotide away. The rearrangement links TRBV7-2 to TRBJ1-1; D is perhaps TRBD1 (6 bases). Germline lookup yields CDR1 SGHTA and CDR2 FQGNSA. This CDR3 has 15 amino acids. CDR3 coding DNA: TGTGCCGGCAGCTCCAACGGACAGAGGAACACTGAAGCTTTCTTT. It translates to CAGSSNGQRNTEAFF.

The chain combines TRBV19 with TRBJ2-1, with 8 bases aligning to TRBD2. This CDR3 is 17 amino acids long. The trim removed 6 bases at V and 1 base at J, leaving 11 bases unmatched. Per the germline V gene, CDR1 is LNHDA and CDR2 is SQIVND (reference sequence). The CDR3 nucleotides are TGTGCCAGTAGCGGGTCGCCGGGCGGGAGGTCCTACAATGAGCAGTTCTTC. Its protein product is CASSGSPGGRSYNEQFF.

This clonotype was recorded at least ten times. The rearrangement links TRBV6-1 to TRBJ1-1; no firm D call. This CDR3 region has 13 residues. Trimming took off 2 bases at V and 4 bases at J, with 8 bases between the two ends. Germline CDR1 is MNHNS and CDR2 is SASEGT. The CDR3 DNA reads TGTGCCAGCAGTGAAACCCCGCGCACTGAAGCTTTCTTT. It translates to CASSETPRTEAFF.

This clonotype was observed at least ten times. The genes are TRBV28 and TRBJ2-7, with D perhaps TRBD1 or TRBD2 (5 bases each). Per germline, CDR1 MDHEN and CDR2 SYDVKM. Trimming took 6 bases from V and 2 from J, leaving 14 bases between them. The CDR3 sequence is 14 residues long. The CDR3 loop is CASSPGDVAYEQYF. The CDR3 region has the DNA TGTGCCAGCAGCCCCGGGGACGTGGCCTACGAGCAGTACTTC.

On this clonotype: This may be a read error: a much more frequent sequence differs by one nucleotide. The chain joins TRBV6-1 to TRBJ2-7; no firm D call. V shed 6 bases and J shed 3 bases, with 9 bases lying between them. The CDR3 is 12 residues long. CDR1 and CDR2 (germline): MNHNS, SASEGT. CDR3 protein: CASSQKDYEQYF. CDR3 DNA sequence: TGTGCCAGCAGCCAGAAAGACTACGAGCAGTACTTC.